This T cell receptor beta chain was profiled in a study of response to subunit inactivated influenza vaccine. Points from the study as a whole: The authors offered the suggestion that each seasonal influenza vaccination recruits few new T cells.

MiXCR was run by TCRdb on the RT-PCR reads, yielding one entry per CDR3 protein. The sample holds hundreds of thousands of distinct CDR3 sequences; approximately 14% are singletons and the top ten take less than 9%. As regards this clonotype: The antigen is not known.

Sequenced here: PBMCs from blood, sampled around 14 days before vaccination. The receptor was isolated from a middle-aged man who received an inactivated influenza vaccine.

The chain's CDR3 is CSASEGWQFF. CDR3 sequence (DNA): TGCAGTGCTAGTGAGGGATGGCAGTTCTTC. The chain recombines TRBV20-1 with TRBJ2-1, with a tentative D call TRBD2 (5 bases). Trimming stripped 3 bases from V and 12 bases from J, with 9 bases between. From germline, CDR1 is DFQATT and CDR2 SNEGSKA (reference sequence). The CDR3 totals 10 residues.